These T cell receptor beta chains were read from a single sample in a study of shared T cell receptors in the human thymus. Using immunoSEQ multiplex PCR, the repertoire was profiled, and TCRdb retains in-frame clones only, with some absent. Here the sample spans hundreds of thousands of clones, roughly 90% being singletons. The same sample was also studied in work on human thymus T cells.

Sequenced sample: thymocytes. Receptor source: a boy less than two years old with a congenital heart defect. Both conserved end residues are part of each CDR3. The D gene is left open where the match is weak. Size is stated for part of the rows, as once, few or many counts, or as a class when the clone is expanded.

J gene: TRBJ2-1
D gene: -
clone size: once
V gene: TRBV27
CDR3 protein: CASRTGYNEQFF
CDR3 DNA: TGTGCCAGCAGGACGGGCTACAATGAGCAGTTCTTC

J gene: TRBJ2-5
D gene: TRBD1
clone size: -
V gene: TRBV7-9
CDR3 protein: CASSQPDRGREETQYF
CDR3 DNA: TGTGCCAGCAGCCAACCGGACAGGGGCAGAGAAGAGACCCAGTACTTC

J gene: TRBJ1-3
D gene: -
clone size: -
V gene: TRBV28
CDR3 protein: CASSGQFSGNTIYF
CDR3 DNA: TGTGCCAGCAGTGGACAGTTCAGTGGAAACACCATATATTTT

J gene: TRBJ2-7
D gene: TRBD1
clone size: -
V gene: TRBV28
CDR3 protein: CASSSSGQSYEQYF
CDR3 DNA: TGTGCCAGCAGTTCATCGGGACAGTCCTACGAGCAGTACTTC

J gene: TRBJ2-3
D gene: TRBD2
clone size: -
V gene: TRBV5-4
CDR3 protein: CASSPLKDRLAGSTDTQYF
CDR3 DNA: TGTGCCAGCAGCCCGTTAAAGGACAGACTAGCGGGATCCACAGATACGCAGTATTTT

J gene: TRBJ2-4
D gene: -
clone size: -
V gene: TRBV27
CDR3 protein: CASSSRREGAKNIQYF
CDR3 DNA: TGTGCCAGCAGTTCAAGGAGGGAAGGAGCCAAAAACATTCAGTACTTC

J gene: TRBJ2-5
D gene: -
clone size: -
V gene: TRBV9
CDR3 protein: CASGRGGETQYF
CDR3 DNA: TGTGCCAGCGGGAGGGGGGGTGAGACCCAGTACTTC

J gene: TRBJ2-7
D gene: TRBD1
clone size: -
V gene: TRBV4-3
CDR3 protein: CASSQKGTGGPEQYF
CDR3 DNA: TGCGCCAGCAGCCAGAAGGGGACAGGGGGGCCCGAGCAGTACTTC

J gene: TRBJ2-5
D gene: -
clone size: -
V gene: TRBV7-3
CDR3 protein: CASSSRSQETQYF
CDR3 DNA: TGTGCCAGCAGCTCTCGGAGCCAAGAGACCCAGTACTTC

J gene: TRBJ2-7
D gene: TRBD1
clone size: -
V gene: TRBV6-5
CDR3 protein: CASTRDRGYEQYF
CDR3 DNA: TGTGCCAGCACACGGGACAGGGGTTACGAGCAGTACTTC

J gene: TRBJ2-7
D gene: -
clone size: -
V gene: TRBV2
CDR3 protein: CASSERRETGFVQYF
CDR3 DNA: TGTGCCAGCAGTGAGCGCCGGGAGACGGGATTTGTGCAGTACTTC

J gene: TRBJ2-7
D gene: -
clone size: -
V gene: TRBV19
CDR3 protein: CASSPWGGAGEQYF
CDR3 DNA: TGTGCCAGTAGTCCTTGGGGGGGCGCCGGCGAGCAGTACTTC

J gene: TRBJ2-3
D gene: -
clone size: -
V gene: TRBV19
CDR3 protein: CASSMRDTQYF
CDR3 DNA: TGTGCCAGTAGTATGAGGGATACGCAGTATTTT

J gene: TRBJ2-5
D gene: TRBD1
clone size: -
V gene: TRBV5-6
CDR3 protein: CASSLGAGGGKTQYF
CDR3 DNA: TGTGCCAGCAGCCTGGGGGCAGGGGGCGGGAAGACCCAGTACTTC